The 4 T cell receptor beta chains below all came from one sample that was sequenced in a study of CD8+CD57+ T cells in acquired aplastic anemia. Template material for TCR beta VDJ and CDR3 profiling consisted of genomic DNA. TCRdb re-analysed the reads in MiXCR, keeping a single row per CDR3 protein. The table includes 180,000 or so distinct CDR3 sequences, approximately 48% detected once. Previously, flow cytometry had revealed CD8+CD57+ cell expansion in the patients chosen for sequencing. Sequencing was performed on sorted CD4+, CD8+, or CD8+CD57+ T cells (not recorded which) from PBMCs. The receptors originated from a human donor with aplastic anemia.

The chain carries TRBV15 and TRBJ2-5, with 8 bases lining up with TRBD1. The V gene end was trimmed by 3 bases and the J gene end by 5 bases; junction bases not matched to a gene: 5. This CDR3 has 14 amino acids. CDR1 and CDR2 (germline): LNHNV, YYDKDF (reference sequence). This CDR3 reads CATSRDRAWETQYF. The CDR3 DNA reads TGTGCCACCAGCAGGGACAGGGCTTGGGAGACCCAGTACTTC.

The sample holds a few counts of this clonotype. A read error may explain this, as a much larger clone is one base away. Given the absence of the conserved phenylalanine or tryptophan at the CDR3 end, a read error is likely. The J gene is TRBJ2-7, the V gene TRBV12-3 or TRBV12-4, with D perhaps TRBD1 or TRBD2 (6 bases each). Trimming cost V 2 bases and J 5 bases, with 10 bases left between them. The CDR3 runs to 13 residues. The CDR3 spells CASSLSGADEQYS. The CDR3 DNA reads TGTGCCAGCAGTTTATCGGGGGCCGACGAGCAGTACTCC.

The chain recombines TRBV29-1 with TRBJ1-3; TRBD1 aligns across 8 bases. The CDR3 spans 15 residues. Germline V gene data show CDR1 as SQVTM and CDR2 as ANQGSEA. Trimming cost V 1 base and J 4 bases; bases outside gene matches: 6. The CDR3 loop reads CSVEGGRTGGNTIYF. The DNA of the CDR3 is TGCAGCGTTGAAGGGGGACGGACAGGGGGAAACACCATATATTTT.

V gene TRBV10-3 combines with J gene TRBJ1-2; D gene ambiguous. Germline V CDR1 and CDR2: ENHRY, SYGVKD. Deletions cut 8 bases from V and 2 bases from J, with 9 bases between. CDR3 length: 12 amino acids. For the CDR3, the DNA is TGTGCCATCTTCAAGGGCAACTATGGCTACACCTTC. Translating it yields CAIFKGNYGYTF.